This T cell receptor (beta chain) was identified in a study of regulatory T cells in long-lasting Graves disease (dated by TCRdb to 2020 to 2022). Describing the broader study: Newly diagnosed Graves' disease patients had taken antithyroid drugs for less than 3 months. Persistent Graves' disease patients were compared with newly diagnosed Graves' disease patients by peripheral blood TCR sequencing and RNA sequencing. The study took place in China and was registered as a clinical trial. A total of 33 samples were covered by TCR sequencing, comprising around 13 persistent and 20 or so newly diagnosed Graves' disease patients.

Library method: multiplex PCR. Sequencer: Illumina HiSeq 4000. CDR3 regions were amplified by Arm-PCR with iRepertoire HTBI primers to construct TCR beta libraries. Before sequencing, the PCR products went through gel purification. The paper's data handling went like this. A total of under 80 TRBV and 14 TRBJ segments were identified across samples and were used for gene usage analysis of CDR3 amino acid clonotypes. Filtered high-quality paired reads were merged into contigs using COPE and FqMerger. Contigs were aligned with BLAST to IMGT TRBV, TRBD and TRBJ reference genes, and CDR3 was defined per IMGT. Any clonotype with a frequency above 0.1% was classified as a highly expanded clone. Shannon entropy was used to measure repertoire diversity, and the Gini coefficient was used to measure V-J evenness. A clonotype was considered public if more than one individual shared it. TCRdb cleaned the public reads at Q25 with fastp, built clones with MiXCR and kept in-frame beta chains. Identical CDR3 proteins give one entry, which carries the most common genes and DNA. TCRdb assigned the V and J calls; the authors' analysis was not used. In this sample the table shows about 200,000 distinct CDR3 sequences, approximately 18% of which occur a single time. 12% of the sample is in the top ten clones.

This clonotype was picked up many times. The antigen this receptor binds is unknown. The sample holds no much larger clone one base away, and base qualities are not on file. What this sample's time point label stands for: newly diagnosed GD, antithyroid drugs for less than 3 months. RNA was extracted from PBMCs in TRIzol for both TCR sequencing and RNA sequencing. The diagnosis of Graves' disease followed American Thyroid Association guidelines. Patients for the study were recruited at an endocrinology department in Xi'an, China. From each patient, around 9 milliliters of peripheral blood was collected into an EDTA anticoagulant tube. Ficoll Paque Plus density gradient separation was used to isolate PBMCs, and no additional T cell sorting was done. An Agilent 2100 Bioanalyzer and agarose gel were used to check RNA quality, and a NanoDrop 2000 was used to measure RNA concentration. Results the study describes overall, beyond this receptor: The small sample size was acknowledged by the authors as a limitation that may reduce accuracy. A larger number of public clonotypes was shared among persistent patients (2,741) than among newly diagnosed patients (approximately 1,000). Sequencing and analysis were restricted to the TCR beta chain. The study examined only peripheral blood because the primary lesion, thyroid tissue, could not be accessed. Compared with newly diagnosed patients, patients with persistent Graves' disease had lower TCR Shannon entropy and fewer highly expanded clones, which suggests clonal expansion.

The same data also went into a second study, on T cells in Graves' hyperthyroidism and ophthalmopathy. As that second study puts it: Stable Graves' hyperthyroidism was defined as no progression to ophthalmopathy during 18 months of follow-up. Hyperthyroidism patients were newly diagnosed, had a disease duration of under 2 months, and were aged 18 to 65 years. The study excluded patients with uncontrolled infections, other autoimmune diseases, pregnancy or lactation. Diagnoses were based on clinical symptoms, serum thyroxine and TRAb, thyroid ultrasound and orbital computed tomography. A first-round RT-PCR of the TCR CDR3 used the HTBI primer set with the Qiagen OneStep RT-PCR kit. Blood samples also contained most of the expanded thyroid clonotypes (frequency above 0.001), which suggests that blood repertoires may reflect thyroid immune responses. A 13 V-J signature model separated ophthalmopathy from stable hyperthyroidism, with around 91% sensitivity and 81.08% specificity in cross-validation and 80%/75% in testing. In validation, the model predicted progression to ophthalmopathy with roughly 70% sensitivity and 72.22% specificity, a median of about 6 months before onset. To identify distinguishing TCR V-J signatures, a discovery cohort of roughly 100 patients was used, comprising 43 with Graves' ophthalmopathy and 55 to 65 with stable Graves' hyperthyroidism. Prospective prediction of ophthalmopathy was tested in an independent validation cohort of fewer than 20 hyperthyroidism patients and some 17 patients who later progressed to ophthalmopathy. The 80 to 100 discovery patients were randomly divided into training and test sets at a 7:3 ratio. In more than five Graves' hyperthyroidism patients, the study also compared T-cell repertoires from thyroid tissue with T-cell repertoires from blood. After blood sampling, hyperthyroidism patients were treated with methimazole at a starting dose of 30 mg daily, and ophthalmopathy patients were treated with high-dose intravenous methylprednisolone. A second multiplex PCR round built the libraries, followed by size selection and purification. The libraries were sequenced on an Illumina HiSeq2000 using paired-end 100 bp reads. SOAPnuke was used to process the raw data, throwing out any read that contained adapters or uncalled bases, had a mean Phred below 15, or lacked an exact constant-primer or identifier match. COPE v1.2.5 was used to merge high-quality paired reads, and clonotypes were defined as unique nucleotide sequences. MiTCR v1.1 was used to align clonotypes to the IMGT TRBV, TRBD and TRBJ reference segments. Only V-J combinations with frequency above 0.0001, covering 99% to 99.2% of repertoires, were analysed. A TCS score was defined as the ratio between F50 (clonal expansion) and ExV (chaos), using BLOSUM62-based TCRdist between CDR3 peptides within each V-J. Welch's t-statistics and random forest reduced 514 V-J features to about 12, which were used in a naive Bayes classifier (R e1071). Sample size was not statistically predetermined, and investigators were not blinded to group allocation. According to the paper, TCR Vbeta CDR3 sequencing was carried out on approximately 140 peripheral blood samples, which came from under 50 ophthalmopathy, 80 or so hyperthyroidism and about 17 progressor patients.

Here the sequenced sample was peripheral blood mononuclear cells (PBMCs), taken at new diagnosis, from a patient treated with antithyroid drugs. The receptor's source is a woman aged 30 to 39 with Graves disease. Donor details come from another sample of the same person, matched by shared clones.

The CDR3 sequence is CASRLLHHGLKGEKLFF. The DNA reads TGTGCCAGCAGGCTCCTCCATCACGGGCTAAAAGGTGAAAAACTGTTTTTT. The V and J genes are TRBV6-1 and TRBJ1-4; a confident D gene designation cannot be given. The CDR3 measures 17 amino acids from cysteine to phenylalanine. CDR3 DNA is the only sequence kept; it has 51 bases, read in frame from the first base. As encoded in the germline V gene, CDR1 is MNHNS while CDR2 is SASEGT. V loses 6 bases of germline sequence and J loses 7 bases, and the interval between the two ends is 24 bases.